This passage covers 21 T cell receptor beta chains from one sample sequenced in a study of cytomegalovirus exposure and HLA in healthy donors. The assay was immunoSEQ multiplex PCR, and TCRdb's table has in-frame clones only and misses some. The data contain 260,000 or so clones, less than 95% of them singletons. The sample consisted of PBMCs. The receptors shown here come from a young woman in good health and CMV-seronegative.

The chain uses TRBV27 and TRBJ1-1; D is undetermined. CDR3 size: 12 residues. The germline V gene has CDR1 MNHEY and CDR2 SMNVEV (reference sequence). Trimming removed 4 bases from V and 11 bases from J, with 14 bases in between. CDR3 amino acids: CASSSYGVTAFF. CDR3 DNA sequence: TGTGCCAGCAGTTCTTACGGGGTAACTGCTTTCTTT.

V and J are TRBV18 and TRBJ1-2; no definite D call. CDR1 is KGHSH, CDR2 LQKENI, per germline. Trimming took 3 bases from V and 7 from J, leaving 9 bases between them. The CDR3 covers 12 residues. CDR3 DNA sequence: TGTGCCAGCTCACCCTCTGCCCGTGGCTACACCTTC. It translates to CASSPSARGYTF.

The V and J genes are TRBV11-2 and TRBJ2-2; unclear D gene. The CDR3 has 15 residues. The V and J ends lost 1 base and 8 bases respectively, with 14 bases between them. Germline CDR1 is SGHAT and CDR2 is FQNNGV. The CDR3 loop reads CASSLGTYSLGELFF. The CDR3 DNA is TGTGCCAGCAGCTTAGGGACCTATAGTCTGGGGGAGCTGTTTTTT. Full variable domain (missing parts from reference TRBV11-2 and TRBJ2-2): EAGVAQSPRYKIIEKRQSVAFWCNPISGHATLYWYQQILGQGPKLLIQFQNNGVVDDSQLPKDRFSAERLKGVDSTLKIQPAKLEDSAVYLCASSLGTYSLGELFFGEGSRLTVL.

The chain couples TRBV28 to TRBJ1-4; D is perhaps TRBD1 (6 bases). This CDR3 comprises 16 residues. CDR1 is MDHEN, CDR2 SYDVKM, per germline. The germline V and J ends were trimmed by 3 bases and 4 bases, with 15 bases remaining between them. CDR3 DNA: TGTGCCAGCAGTTTGTTCGGACAGAGTTTTAATGAAAAACTGTTTTTT. It codes for CASSLFGQSFNEKLFF.

The CDR3 DNA reads as TGTGCCAGCAGCGCCCTCCAGGGGGACACAGATACGCAGTATTTT. This translates into CASSALQGDTDTQYF. The rearrangement uses TRBV9 and TRBJ2-3, with 7 nucleotides matching TRBD1. In germline, CDR1 is SGDLS, CDR2 YYNGEE. Trimming took 3 bases from V and 2 from J; bases not matched to a gene: 6. The CDR3 consists of 15 residues.

The gene calls are TRBV5-4 and TRBJ2-7; 8 nucleotides line up with TRBD2. The V gene's germline CDR1 is SGHNT and CDR2 YYREEE (reference sequence). The CDR3 runs 15 residues. V trimming: 4 bases; J trimming: 1 base; junction bases outside the gene matches: 7. CDR3 region: CASSHGGAGSYEQYF. DNA for the CDR3: TGTGCCAGCAGCCACGGGGGGGCGGGGTCCTACGAGCAGTACTTC. The variable domain in full, completed from reference TRBV5-4 and TRBJ2-7, reads ETGVTQSPTHLIKTRGQQVTLRCSSQSGHNTVSWYQQALGQGPQFIFQYYREEENGRGNFPPRFSGLQFPNYSSELNVNALELDDSALYLCASSHGGAGSYEQYFGPGTRLTVT.

The rearrangement joins TRBV9 to TRBJ2-7; no reliable D call. The V gene's germline CDR1 is SGDLS and CDR2 YYNGEE. This CDR3 comprises 15 residues. The ends were cut back, 0 bases at V and 2 bases at J, with 12 bases in the middle. This CDR3 reads CASSVEGAATYEQYF. The CDR3, as DNA: TGTGCCAGCAGCGTAGAAGGAGCCGCAACCTACGAGCAGTACTTC.

The chain has TRBV7-2 and TRBJ1-5; TRBD1 matches at 8 bases. The J segment lost 4 bases and the V segment lost 4 bases, leaving 6 bases of the junction unmatched. The CDR3 totals 15 residues. Germline loops: CDR1 SGHTA, CDR2 FQGNSA. The CDR3 DNA follows: TGTGCCAGCAGCTCGGTTACAGGGGGAAATCAGCCCCAGCATTTT. Amino acids: CASSSVTGGNQPQHF.

In the case of this clone: At one end the junction does not follow the germline gene, possibly because of a read error. The chain employs TRBV11-2 and TRBJ2-7, with TRBD2 matching over 14 bases. The CDR3 loop spans 16 amino acids. The germline gives CDR1 SGHAT, CDR2 FQNNGV. The CDR3 nucleotides read TGTGCCAGCAGCTTAAGCCGAGGGACTAGCGGGAGTGGGGGTCACTTC. Protein sequence: CASSLSRGTSGSGGHF.

The rearrangement links TRBV7-4 to TRBJ2-7, with 7 bases matching TRBD1. Germline loops: CDR1 SGHVT, CDR2 SQSDAQ. The CDR3 is 18 amino acids. V trimming: 2 bases; J trimming: 5 bases; junction bases outside the gene matches: 18. As DNA, the CDR3 is TGTGCCAGCAGCTTACCCGAGTGGGGGATAGACAGGGACGACGAGCAGTACTTC. Its translation is CASSLPEWGIDRDDEQYF. Using reference TRBV7-4 and TRBJ2-7 for the parts outside the CDR3, the full variable domain is GAGVSQSPRYKVAKRGRDVALRCDSISGHVTLYWYRQTLGQGSEVLTYSQSDAQRDKSGRPSGRFSAERPERSVSTLKIQRTEQGDSAVYLCASSLPEWGIDRDDEQYFGPGTRLTVT.

The chain is built from TRBV29-1 and TRBJ2-3; D might be TRBD2 (5 bases). Trimming removed 1 base from V and 1 base from J, with 6 bases in between. The germline gives CDR1 SQVTM, CDR2 ANQGSEA. This CDR3 comprises 13 residues. The CDR3 DNA reads TGCAGCGTTGAAGGGGGAGGCACAGATACGCAGTATTTT. Residues: CSVEGGGTDTQYF.

The V gene is TRBV4-2, the J gene TRBJ2-7; 7 bases map to TRBD1. Germline values: CDR1 LGHNA, CDR2 YNFKEQ. The CDR3 has 13 amino acids. J lost 10 bases, V lost 0 bases, and 6 bases had no gene match. The CDR3 loop reads CASSQDPEGAQYF. The DNA of the CDR3 is TGTGCCAGCAGCCAAGACCCTGAGGGGGCTCAGTACTTC.

The genes are TRBV18 and TRBJ1-5, with D unclear. V dropped 0 bases and J dropped 6 bases, with 6 bases sitting between them. CDR1 and CDR2 from the germline V gene are KGHSH and LQKENI. The CDR3 runs to 13 residues. The CDR3, as DNA: TGTGCCAGCTCACCACCGGTGGGTCAGCCCCAGCATTTT. Translating gives CASSPPVGQPQHF.

The rearrangement joins TRBV2 to TRBJ2-2; 11 nucleotides match TRBD2. Germline loops: CDR1 SNHLY, CDR2 FYNNEI. CDR3 length equals 15 residues. Trimming cost V 2 bases and J 8 bases; bases outside gene matches: 4. The DNA of the CDR3 is TGTGCCAGCAGTGAAACTAGCGGGAGCTTAGGGGAGCTGTTTTTT. It encodes CASSETSGSLGELFF.

This clone was detected only once. The chain couples TRBV7-9 to TRBJ2-7; D gene ambiguous. The V gene lost 3 bases and the J gene lost 3 bases, with 9 bases spanning the gap. The CDR3 extends over 13 amino acids. Germline values: CDR1 SEHNR, CDR2 FQNEAQ (reference sequence). This CDR3 reads CASSFPASYEQYF. CDR3 bases: TGTGCCAGCAGCTTCCCAGCAAGCTACGAGCAGTACTTC.

The chain has TRBV6-4 and TRBJ2-3, with 7 bases lining up with TRBD1. The CDR3 is made up of 15 amino acids. The ends lost 6 bases at V and 3 bases at J; junction bases unmatched: 9. The V gene's germline CDR1 is MRHNA and CDR2 SNTAGT. In DNA, the CDR3 is TGTGCCAGCAGCAAAGGACAGGTTGAAACAGATACGCAGTATTTT. Translation gives CASSKGQVETDTQYF.

The V gene is TRBV14, the J gene TRBJ2-7; 9 nucleotides agree with TRBD2. With 0 bases clipped from V and 4 bases from J, the junction kept 13 bases outside the gene matches. The length of the CDR3 is 18 residues. Germline CDR1 and CDR2: SGHDN and FVKESK. The CDR3, as DNA: TGTGCCAGCAGCCAAGAGCTTAGCGGGAGTTACTGGGGGTACGAGCAGTACTTC. Its protein product is CASSQELSGSYWGYEQYF.

The chain combines TRBV18 with TRBJ2-7; possibly TRBD2 for D (6 bases). Germline CDR1 is KGHSH and CDR2 is LQKENI. V gave up 2 bases and J gave up 0 bases, with 11 bases separating them. The CDR3 length is 15 residues. The CDR3 here is CASSPGPGDSYEQYF. The CDR3 region has the DNA TGTGCCAGCTCACCAGGGCCGGGGGACTCCTACGAGCAGTACTTC. The full variable domain, its missing parts supplied by reference TRBV18 and TRBJ2-7, is NAGVMQNPRHLVRRRGQEARLRCSPMKGHSHVYWYRQLPEEGLKFMVYLQKENIIDESGMPKERFSAEFPKEGPSILRIQQVVRGDSAAYFCASSPGPGDSYEQYFGPGTRLTVT.

The chain combines TRBV11-2 with TRBJ2-1; the match to TRBD2 covers 9 bases. Germline CDR1 reads SGHAT; CDR2 reads FQNNGV. This CDR3 region has 17 residues. The trim removed 3 bases at V and 8 bases at J, leaving 14 bases unmatched. The CDR3 coding sequence is TGTGCCAGCAGCTTTTTTAGCGGGAGTTGGATGGGCGATGAGCAGTTCTTC. It codes for CASSFFSGSWMGDEQFF.

J is TRBJ2-1 and V is TRBV18; D gene unclear. The CDR3 contains 12 residues. V was pared by 2 bases and J by 5 bases, with 4 bases between. Germline CDR1 and CDR2: KGHSH and LQKENI. This chain's CDR3 is CASSPGNNEQFF. CDR3 coding DNA: TGTGCCAGCTCACCAGGGAACAATGAGCAGTTCTTC.

The chain has TRBV11-1 and TRBJ2-1; TRBD2 agrees at 10 bases. The CDR3 loop spans 15 amino acids. Germline assignment: CDR1 SGHAT and CDR2 FQDESV (reference sequence). The trim removed 6 bases at V and 8 bases at J, leaving 10 bases unmatched. CDR3 in DNA: TGTGCCAGCAGTCCCCCGGGACTAGCGAGATATGAGCAGTTCTTC. It yields the protein CASSPPGLARYEQFF.